The 7 T cell receptor beta chains below were found in one sample sequenced in a study of cytomegalovirus exposure and HLA in healthy donors. It was with 60 Vbeta and 13 Jbeta primers that the PCR ran. Sequencing used immunoSEQ multiplex PCR; TCRdb keeps in-frame clones, though not all of them. This sample contains roughly 220,000 clones. The source material was PBMCs. Source of these receptors: a girl under 10 years old in good health and CMV-seropositive.

The V gene is TRBV6-6, the J gene TRBJ1-3; D gene ambiguous. Germline CDR1 is MNHNY and CDR2 is SVGAGI (reference sequence). The CDR3 sequence is 15 residues long. Trimming took off 5 bases at V and 1 base at J, with 12 bases between the two ends. CDR3 sequence reads: CASSGAPRSGNTIYF. In nucleotides, the CDR3 is TGTGCCAGCAGTGGAGCGCCTAGGTCTGGAAACACCATATATTTT.

CDR3 residues: CASSPWTSGGNNEQFF. The DNA of the CDR3 is TGCGCCAGCAGCCCCTGGACTAGCGGGGGGAACAATGAGCAGTTCTTC. V and J are TRBV5-1 and TRBJ2-1; TRBD2 matches 14 bases. CDR1 SGHRS and CDR2 YFSETQ come from the germline V gene. The CDR3 is 16 amino acids. J lost 5 bases, V lost 4 bases, and 5 bases had no gene match.

This chain joins TRBV7-2 and TRBJ2-3, with a weak D call TRBD1 (5 bases). Trimming shortened V by 1 base and J by 5 bases, and 19 bases separated the two germline ends. Germline V gives CDR1 SGHTA, CDR2 FQGNSA. CDR3 length: 17 amino acids. The CDR3 sequence is CASSLVPKANRGDTQYF. In DNA form, the CDR3 reads TGTGCCAGCAGCTTAGTACCGAAAGCGAATAGGGGAGATACGCAGTATTTT.

The chain's CDR3 is CASSTQLAGQAFF. The CDR3 DNA is TGTGCCAGCAGCACGCAACTTGCGGGCCAAGCTTTCTTT. V usage is TRBV11-2 and J usage is TRBJ1-1; D is uncertain. The V gene's germline CDR1 is SGHAT and CDR2 FQNNGV. The CDR3 runs to 13 residues. V gave up 5 bases and J gave up 9 bases, with 16 bases separating them.

The V call is TRBV5-4, the J call TRBJ2-7; no reliable D call. Trimming shortened V by 4 bases and J by 5 bases, and 10 bases separated the two germline ends. The CDR3 is 12 residues long. Germline V lookup: CDR1 SGHNT, CDR2 YYREEE (reference sequence). CDR3 amino acids: CASSPSSNEQYF. DNA of the CDR3: TGTGCCAGCAGCCCCTCAAGCAACGAGCAGTACTTC. Full variable domain (rest looked up from reference TRBV5-4 and TRBJ2-7): ETGVTQSPTHLIKTRGQQVTLRCSSQSGHNTVSWYQQALGQGPQFIFQYYREEENGRGNFPPRFSGLQFPNYSSELNVNALELDDSALYLCASSPSSNEQYFGPGTRLTVT.

V and J are TRBV27 and TRBJ1-1, with D possibly matching TRBD1 (5 bases). Trimming cost V 7 bases and J 0 bases, with 12 bases left between them. The CDR3 runs 14 residues. The germline V gene has CDR1 MNHEY and CDR2 SMNVEV (reference sequence). CDR3 sequence: CASKLGGMNTEAFF. The CDR3 bases are TGTGCCAGCAAGTTGGGGGGGATGAACACTGAAGCTTTCTTT.

The rearrangement links TRBV5-1 to TRBJ2-7; 9 bases line up with TRBD2. Germline V gene lookup returns CDR1 SGHRS and CDR2 YFSETQ. V dropped 4 bases and J dropped 3; count of bases not matched to a gene: 8. This CDR3 contains 15 residues. The CDR3 sequence: CASSPATSGIYEQYF. DNA of the CDR3: TGCGCCAGCAGCCCGGCGACTAGCGGAATCTACGAGCAGTACTTC.